Here is one T cell receptor (beta chain) with its context. This clonotype was counted ten times or more. The antigen this receptor binds is unknown. Per-base quality was not reported, and no clone a single base away is much larger than it. This sample's treatment or condition label indicates: in vitro stimulation with specific CMV peptide epitopes to enrich CMV-specific T cells. The CDR3 holds 14 amino acids from the cysteine to the phenylalanine. Only the CDR3 region is kept as DNA, spanning 42 bases read in frame from base 1. Trimming at the junction amounts to 5 bases on V and 0 bases on J, and the germline ends lie 8 bases apart. CDR1 SGHVS and CDR2 FNYEAQ were looked up in the germline V gene. The sample belongs to a study of T cell repertoires in cytomegalovirus infection (dated by TCRdb to the late 2010s). Regarding the research as a whole: Peptide stimulations targeted recently identified HLA-C-restricted CMV epitopes, whose presentation resists viral immunomodulation, together with well-studied HLA-B-restricted epitopes. Donor HLA type was relevant to the analysis, as public TCR beta signatures indicated carriage of CMV infection together with the matching HLA type.

What the study reported, not specific to this receptor: In both this cohort and an independent cohort of some 370 donors, the cumulative frequency of public TCR beta family members distinguished carriers of CMV infection plus the relevant HLA type. The ex vivo response was dominated by HLA-C-restricted CMV-specific TCR beta clonotypes, which also provided the single most frequent clonotype in two of eight donors.

The data were produced on an Illumina HiSeq 1500. The raw public data were reprocessed by TCRdb itself: fastp quality trimming at Q25, MiXCR clonotype calling, in-frame beta chains only. All rows with the same CDR3 protein become a single entry with the most common DNA and genes. This sample has 350,000 to 400,000 distinct CDR3 sequences in its table, and approximately 35% of those were observed once. The ten top clones hold 13% of the sample. Recombination connected TRBV7-6 to TRBJ1-3; the D region possibly corresponds to TRBD1 (5 bases align). The material was cultured PBMCs, obtained from culture after CMV antigen stimulation. The source of this sequence is a human donor in good health (CMV status not recorded). Some clones in this sample may be carry-over from other donors' samples. The nucleotides read TGTGCCAGCAGCCCGGGGACCTCTGGAAACACCATATATTTT. It codes for CASSPGTSGNTIYF.